This is a list of T cell receptor beta chains from one sample in a study of T-cell memory formation after mild COVID-19. TCRdb re-derived calls from the 5' RACE reads in MiXCR, one entry per CDR3 protein. The repertoire has 120,000 or so distinct CDR3 sequences, approximately 15% of them found once; the top ten carry approximately 15%. The sample comprised PBMCs or a T cell subset sorted from them (not recorded which). Receptors were obtained from an adult woman who had mild COVID-19 (a few samples of this study predate the infection). Cell type and time point are not known. The CDR3 runs from the conserved cysteine through the conserved F or W. The D gene is left open where the match is weak. Not every row has a clone size; where given, it reads once, few, many or a size class.

D gene	clone size	J gene	V gene	CDR3 protein	CDR3 DNA
TRBD2	few	TRBJ2-2	TRBV5-1	CASSLSLADTGELFF	TGCGCCAGCAGCTTGAGCCTAGCGGACACCGGGGAGCTGTTTTTT
TRBD1	-	TRBJ2-7	TRBV27	CASSPGTGAHEQYF	TGTGCCAGCAGTCCCGGGACAGGGGCCCACGAGCAGTACTTC
-	-	TRBJ2-5	TRBV5-6	CASSLVPGVPRRETQYF	TGTGCCAGCAGCTTGGTTCCCGGGGTCCCGCGTCGAGAGACCCAGTACTTC
TRBD1	few	TRBJ2-7	TRBV13	CASSLAGQGLDEQYF	TGTGCCAGCAGCTTAGCCGGACAGGGGCTCGACGAGCAGTACTTC
TRBD2	-	TRBJ2-1	TRBV7-9	CASSPVPLGLPFNEQFF	TGTGCCAGCAGCCCCGTACCCCTGGGACTACCTTTCAATGAGCAGTTCTTC
TRBD2	-	TRBJ2-1	TRBV30	CAWSPEGLVNEQFF	TGTGCCTGGAGTCCTGAAGGACTAGTCAATGAGCAGTTCTTC
-	-	TRBJ2-7	TRBV18	CASSPVAAYEQYF	TGTGCCAGCTCACCGGTCGCGGCGTACGAGCAGTACTTC
-	few	TRBJ1-1	TRBV10-3	CAISMDWLNTEAFF	TGTGCCATCAGTATGGACTGGCTTAACACTGAAGCTTTCTTT
TRBD2	few	TRBJ2-1	TRBV7-9	CASSLVAGRLREQFF	TGTGCCAGCAGCTTAGTAGCGGGACGACTCCGTGAGCAGTTCTTC
-	-	TRBJ1-1	TRBV29-1	CSVVERGMNTEAFF	TGCAGCGTTGTTGAGAGAGGAATGAACACTGAAGCTTTCTTT
-	few	TRBJ2-3	TRBV30	CAWSLGSNTDTQYF	TGTGCCTGGAGTTTGGGCAGTAACACAGATACGCAGTATTTT
TRBD2	-	TRBJ2-1	TRBV7-6	CASSLSPSGGYNEQFF	TGTGCCAGCAGCTTATCCCCTAGCGGGGGATACAATGAGCAGTTCTTC
-	-	TRBJ2-3	TRBV5-1	CASKAGIGDTQYF	TGCGCCAGCAAGGCTGGAATTGGGGATACGCAGTATTTT
TRBD1	few	TRBJ2-7	TRBV5-1	CASSQGQTYEQYF	TGCGCCAGCAGCCAGGGACAGACCTACGAGCAGTACTTC
-	-	TRBJ1-1	TRBV5-1	CASSTGRNTEAFF	TGCGCCAGCAGCACGGGGAGGAACACTGAAGCTTTCTTT
-	few	TRBJ2-7	TRBV19	CASSITSRGDYEQYF	TGTGCCAGTAGTATTACCTCGCGAGGTGACTACGAGCAGTACTTC
TRBD2	-	TRBJ2-1	TRBV7-9	CASSLVWASGRATYNEQFF	TGTGCCAGCAGCTTAGTCTGGGCTAGCGGGAGGGCGACGTACAATGAGCAGTTCTTC
-	few	TRBJ2-3	TRBV5-1	CASSLGEGAQYF	TGCGCCAGCAGCTTGGGAGAGGGTGCCCAGTATTTT
TRBD2	few	TRBJ2-1	TRBV20-1	CSAQRGHNEQFF	TGCAGTGCTCAGCGGGGGCACAATGAGCAGTTCTTC
-	-	TRBJ2-7	TRBV4-3	CASSQFAPSQYEQYF	TGCGCCAGCAGCCAGTTCGCTCCTAGCCAGTACGAGCAGTACTTC